This T cell receptor beta chain was found in a study of cytomegalovirus exposure and HLA in healthy donors. Study-level information: Around 87 million unique TCRs, all from HLA-typed donors, were included in an early release of the data. Of fewer than 450 genotyped donors, 70% to 85% clustered with self-reported Caucasian donors. Overall study findings and caveats: Highest at DRB1 and lowest at HLA-C, TCR association rates differed among HLA loci in a later analysis. An analysis was carried out later, and it reportedly showed fewer N-insertions in an Asian-associated ancestry cluster than the 666-donor mean.

J was trimmed by 6 bases and V by 7 bases; bases with no gene match: 2. The germline V gene encodes CDR1 MNHEY and CDR2 SVGAGI. The CDR3 has 12 amino acids. PCR amplification relied on 60 Vbeta primers (plus 13 Jbeta primers). Repertoires were generated with immunoSEQ multiplex PCR, while TCRdb's copy carries only in-frame clones and drops some. The data hold around 170,000 clones, with less than 75% observed a single time. A word on this clone: Antigen specificity is unknown.

The sequenced sample consisted of PBMCs. This TCR was recovered from a girl aged 5-17 years in good health and CMV-seronegative. The V and J genes are TRBV6-5 and TRBJ2-2, with TRBD1 matching 7 bases. CDR3 DNA sequence: TGTGCCAGCACTACAGGGGCCGGGGAGCTGTTTTTT. Translation: CASTTGAGELFF.